Following are 4 T cell receptor beta chains from one sample sequenced in a study of CD8+ T cells in alopecia areata. The study sorted pooled cutaneous lymph node cells by CD4, CD8alpha, NKG2D, NKG2ACE and other markers. Extracted RNA was reverse transcribed, and the resulting cDNA served as sequencing template. Using immunoSEQ multiplex PCR, the repertoire was profiled, and TCRdb retains in-frame clones only, with some absent. The sample contains about 19,000 clones, none of them singletons. Sequenced input: CD8+ T cells sorted from a lymph node. The receptor source for this set is a C3H/HeJ mouse with alopecia areata. The strain's MHC type: H2-k.

This clone was observed a handful of times. Any gene name here is a mouse gene name. Coverage ceases 4 residues before the CDR3 finishes, and the germline J gene fills in the end. The chain recombines TRBV19 with TRBJ2-1; possibly TRBD1 for D (6 bases). This CDR3 has 15 amino acids. The V gene lost 1 base and the J gene lost 6 bases, with 14 bases spanning the gap. Germline-derived CDR1 and CDR2 are FNHDT and SITEND (reference sequence). The CDR3 region is CASSITGLRLAEQFF. The sequenced CDR3 bases are TGTGCCAGCAGTATAACAGGGTTGAGACTTGCT.

The sample holds a few counts of this clone. Genes and germline come from the mouse. The CDR3 extends 4 residues past the end of the read, so its final part is completed from the germline J gene. The V gene is TRBV19, the J gene TRBJ2-4, with 9 bases aligning to TRBD2. V lost 2 bases and J lost 0; bases outside the gene matches: 4. The CDR3 spans 16 residues. Per the germline V gene, CDR1 is FNHDT and CDR2 is SITEND (reference sequence). CDR3 region: CASSIWGGNSQNTLYF. The sequenced part of the CDR3 DNA is TGTGCCAGCAGTATTTGGGGGGGCAACAGTCAAAAC.

This clone was counted at least ten times. A mismatch at residue 11 separates the TCRdb protein from the translated DNA, so the protein presented here was translated from the DNA. Mouse gene names and germline throughout. The read falls 3 residues short of the CDR3 end, and the missing part is taken from the germline J gene. The J gene is TRBJ1-6, the V gene TRBV1; perhaps TRBD1 as D (6 bases). TRBJ1-6 is reported as an ORF; its role is uncertain. The CDR3 runs 14 residues. The V and J ends lost 3 bases and 8 bases respectively, with 11 bases between them. CDR1 and CDR2 from the germline V gene are NSQYPW and LRSPGD (reference sequence). CDR3 bases read: TGCACCTGCAGTGCCCAGGGACAAGATTCGCCC. Residues: CTCSAQGQDSP. The whole CDR3 sequence is CTCSAQGQDSPLYF.

At least ten counts were recorded for this clone. DNA and listed protein disagree at residue 12, so the protein shown here was translated from the DNA. Any gene name here is a mouse gene name. From the germline J gene comes the end of the CDR3, since the read stops 3 residues before it. V gene TRBV13-3 combines with J gene TRBJ1-3; 9 positions agree with TRBD1. This CDR3 comprises 15 residues. V was pared by 1 base and J by 6 bases, with 5 bases of the junction left unmatched. CDR1 is NNHDY, CDR2 SYVADS, per germline. The CDR3 is CASSDNRGRANTLYF. The sequenced CDR3 bases are TGTGCCAGCAGTGATAACAGGGGGCGCGCAAATACG.